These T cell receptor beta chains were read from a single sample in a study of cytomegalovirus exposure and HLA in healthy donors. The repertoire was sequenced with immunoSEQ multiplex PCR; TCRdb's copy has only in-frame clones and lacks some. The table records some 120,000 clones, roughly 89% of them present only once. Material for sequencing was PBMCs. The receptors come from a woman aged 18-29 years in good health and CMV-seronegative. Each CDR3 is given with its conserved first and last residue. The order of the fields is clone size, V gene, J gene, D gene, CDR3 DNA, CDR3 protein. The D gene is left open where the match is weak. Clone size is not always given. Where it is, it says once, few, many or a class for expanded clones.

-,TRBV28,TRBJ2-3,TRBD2,TGTGCCAGCAGTAAGAACGGGGGGGAGTTCGCAGATACGCAGTATTTT,CASSKNGGEFADTQYF
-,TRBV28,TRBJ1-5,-,TGTGCCAGCAGTCTAGGGGGGGGCAATCAGCCCCAGCATTTT,CASSLGGGNQPQHF
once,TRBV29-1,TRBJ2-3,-,TGCAGCGTGGGGGGGGGCCATACCACAGATACGCAGTATTTT,CSVGGGHTTDTQYF
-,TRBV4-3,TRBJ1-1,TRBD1,TGCGCCAGCAGCCCCTCCGGACAGGTCGGCGCTTTCTTT,CASSPSGQVGAFF
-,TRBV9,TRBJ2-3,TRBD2,TGTGCCAGCACCCACCGGGGGGTCGGGGTCTTGTATTTT,CASTHRGVGVLYF
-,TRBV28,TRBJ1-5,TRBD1,TGTGCCAGCAGTTCTGGACAGGCGGATCAGCCCCAGCATTTT,CASSSGQADQPQHF
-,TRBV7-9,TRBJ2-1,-,TGTGCCAGCAGCTCCGCAGATGAGCAGTTCTTC,CASSSADEQFF
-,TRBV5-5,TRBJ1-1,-,TGTGCCAGCAGTTGGAGTAACACTGAAGCTTTCTTT,CASSWSNTEAFF
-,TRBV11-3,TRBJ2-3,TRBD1,TGTGCCAGCAGCTTAGGGACAGGGGTGCCAGATACGCAGTATTTT,CASSLGTGVPDTQYF
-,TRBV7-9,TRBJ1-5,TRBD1,TGTGCCAGCAGCGGACAGGAATATCAGCCCCAGCATTTT,CASSGQEYQPQHF
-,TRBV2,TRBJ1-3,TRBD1,TGTGCCAGCAGTGGCGATACAGGGGCTGGAAACACCATATATTTT,CASSGDTGAGNTIYF
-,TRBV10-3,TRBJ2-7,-,TGTGCCACTATGGAACAGGGTAGAAGTGGCTACGAGCAGTACTTC,CATMEQGRSGYEQYF
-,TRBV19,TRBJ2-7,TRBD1,TGTGCCAGTAGTGTCGGGGACAGCACCTACGAGCAGTACTTC,CASSVGDSTYEQYF
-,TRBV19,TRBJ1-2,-,TGTGCCAGTAGTCCCCGAAGAGGTGGATATGGCTACACCTTC,CASSPRRGGYGYTF
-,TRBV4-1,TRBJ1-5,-,TGCGCCAGCAGCTGGGGTGAGGGTTTCAATCAGCCCCAGCATTTT,CASSWGEGFNQPQHF
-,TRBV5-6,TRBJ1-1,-,TGTGCCAGCAGCCCCCTGGGGGGAGGATGGAACACTGAAGCTTTCTTT,CASSPLGGGWNTEAFF
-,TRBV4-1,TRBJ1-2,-,TGCGCCAGCAGCCAAGATCAGGGCATAGGGGGGGCAAGTGGCTACACCTTC,CASSQDQGIGGASGYTF
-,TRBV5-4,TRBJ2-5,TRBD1,TGTGCCAGCAGCTTGGGGACAGGGGGACAAGAGACCCAGTACTTC,CASSLGTGGQETQYF
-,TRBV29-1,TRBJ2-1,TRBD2,TGCAGCGCCGTTGGGGGGGCCTACAATGAGCAGTTCTTC,CSAVGGAYNEQFF
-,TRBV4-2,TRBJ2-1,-,TGTGCCAGCAGCCGGACTATTCATATCCACAATGAGCAGTTCTTC,CASSRTIHIHNEQFF
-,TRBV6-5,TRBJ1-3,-,TGTGCCAGCAGCGCAGGGAACTCTGGAAACACCATATATTTT,CASSAGNSGNTIYF
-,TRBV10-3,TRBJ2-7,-,TGTGCCATCAGCGCCGCGGCCGAGTCCTACGAGCAGTACTTC,CAISAAAESYEQYF